These 25 T cell receptor beta chains originate from one sample sequenced in a study of CD8 T cells in Susac syndrome. RNA, at about 0.45 to 1 ug, was reverse transcribed with random hexamers. TCRdb used MiXCR to reprocess the immunoSEQ multiplex PCR reads, holding one entry per CDR3 protein. The table lists about 130,000 distinct CDR3 sequences, about 93% of them singletons, with about 0.2% in the top ten. Specimen: CD8+ T cells from PBMCs. These receptor sequences come from a human donor with Susac syndrome.

The genes are TRBV15 and TRBJ2-1; 9 bases fit TRBD2. The CDR3 runs 16 residues. The J segment lost 7 bases and the V segment lost 0 bases, leaving 7 bases of the junction unmatched. Per germline, CDR1 LNHNV and CDR2 YYDKDF (reference sequence). The chain's CDR3 is CATSRDLRGGVNEQFF. The CDR3 DNA reads TGTGCCACCAGCAGAGATTTGCGGGGGGGCGTTAATGAGCAGTTCTTC.

This chain uses TRBV15 with TRBJ2-1; 7 positions agree with TRBD2. The CDR3 extends over 12 amino acids. Germline loops: CDR1 LNHNV, CDR2 YYDKDF (reference sequence). V gave up 5 bases and J gave up 8 bases; unmatched junction bases: 3. The chain's CDR3 is CATSRLAHEQFF. CDR3 sequence (DNA): TGTGCCACCAGCCGACTAGCTCATGAGCAGTTCTTC.

The V call is TRBV19, the J call TRBJ1-5, with D maybe TRBD1 (6 bases). Germline loops: CDR1 LNHDA, CDR2 SQIVND (reference sequence). V lost 3 bases, J lost 1 base, and 10 bases lay in between. The CDR3 extends over 15 amino acids. CDR3 sequence (DNA): TGTGCCAGTAGTATCTATACAGGGAGCAATCAGCCCCAGCATTTT. Its translation is CASSIYTGSNQPQHF.

This chain joins TRBV5-1 and TRBJ2-1; D remains unclear. This CDR3 is 13 amino acids long. V was shortened by 6 bases and J by 4 bases, with 11 bases between the two germline ends. Germline V gene data show CDR1 as SGHRS and CDR2 as YFSETQ. CDR3 residues: CASIGGGYNEQFF. CDR3 nucleotide sequence: TGCGCCAGCATCGGTGGTGGGTACAATGAGCAGTTCTTC. Looking up the rest from reference TRBV5-1 and TRBJ2-1 gives the full variable domain: KAGVTQTPRYLIKTRGQQVTLSCSPISGHRSVSWYQQTPGQGLQFLFEYFSETQRNKGNFPGRFSGRQFSNSRSEMNVSTLELGDSALYLCASIGGGYNEQFFGPGTRLTVL.

The V gene is TRBV20-1, the J gene TRBJ2-5, with D perhaps matching TRBD2 (7 bases). V dropped 3 bases and J dropped 2 bases, with 22 bases sitting between them. The CDR3 loop spans 17 amino acids. Germline CDR1 reads DFQATT; CDR2 reads SNEGSKA (reference sequence). As DNA, the CDR3 is TGCAGTGCTAGTGGGGGGGCGAGCGTGGGGAGGCAAGAGACCCAGTACTTC. As protein: CSASGGASVGRQETQYF.

This chain uses TRBV29-1 with TRBJ2-2, with 9 bases aligning to TRBD1. CDR3 length: 15 amino acids. The ends lost 7 bases at V and 7 bases at J; junction bases unmatched: 13. The germline V gene encodes CDR1 SQVTM and CDR2 ANQGSEA. CDR3 residues: CSALSGTGSVGELFF. As DNA, the CDR3 is TGCAGCGCCCTCTCGGGGACAGGGTCGGTCGGGGAGCTGTTTTTT.

The V and J genes are TRBV15 and TRBJ2-1, with TRBD2 matching 10 bases. The junction had 13 bases not matched to a gene; V was cut back by 3 bases and J by 8 bases. Per germline, CDR1 LNHNV and CDR2 YYDKDF (reference sequence). This CDR3 contains 17 residues. The CDR3: CATSSPTGTSVRDEQFF. The CDR3 DNA sequence: TGTGCCACCAGCAGCCCAACCGGGACTAGCGTCCGGGATGAGCAGTTCTTC.

This clonotype was seen a single time. The chain is built from TRBV5-1 and TRBJ2-7; D gene unclear. Germline values: CDR1 SGHRS, CDR2 YFSETQ. V lost 4 bases, J lost 2 bases, and 7 bases lay in between. The CDR3 consists of 12 residues. CDR3 nucleotides: TGCGCCAGCAGCAAAGGTACCTACGAGCAGTACTTC. It is translated as CASSKGTYEQYF.

The gene calls are TRBV6-8 and TRBJ1-5, with TRBD1 matching over 7 bases. V shed 10 bases and J 5 bases; nucleotides not matched to a gene: 8. The CDR3 totals 13 residues. Germline CDR1 reads MNHGY; CDR2 reads SAAAGT. The CDR3 here is CANVQGGDQPQHF. Written as DNA, the CDR3 is TGTGCCAACGTCCAGGGGGGGGATCAGCCCCAGCATTTT.

The rearrangement joins TRBV7-8 to TRBJ2-3; tentatively, D is TRBD1 (5 bases). The CDR3 loop spans 15 amino acids. Germline V gives CDR1 SGHVS, CDR2 FQNEAQ. With 1 base removed from V and 2 bases from J, the gap between germline ends came to 10 bases. CDR3 region: CASSLEATVTDTQYF. The CDR3 DNA reads as TGTGCCAGCAGCTTAGAGGCGACAGTCACAGATACGCAGTATTTT. Variable domain in full (rest from reference TRBV7-8 and TRBJ2-3): GAGVSQSPRYKVAKRGQDVALRCDPISGHVSLFWYQQALGQGPEFLTYFQNEAQLDKSGLPSDRFFAERPEGSVSTLKIQRTQQEDSAVYLCASSLEATVTDTQYFGPGTRLTVL.

The J gene is TRBJ2-2, the V gene TRBV28; D might be TRBD2 (5 bases). V lost 1 base to trimming and J lost 6 bases, with 6 bases between them. CDR3 length: 13 amino acids. The germline V gene encodes CDR1 MDHEN and CDR2 SYDVKM. For the CDR3, the DNA is TGTGCCAGCAGTTTATACGGGGCCGGGGAGCTGTTTTTT. Amino acids: CASSLYGAGELFF.

The chain has TRBV3-1 and TRBJ1-1; D not certain. The CDR3 spans 16 residues. V was trimmed by 0 bases and J by 4 bases, leaving 15 bases between them. The germline gives CDR1 LGHDT, CDR2 YNNKEL (reference sequence). The CDR3: CASSQDRVGMPTEAFF. CDR3 nucleotide sequence: TGTGCCAGCAGCCAAGATCGGGTAGGGATGCCCACTGAAGCTTTCTTT.

The chain is built from TRBV12-3 or TRBV12-4 and TRBJ2-3; D possibly matches TRBD1 or TRBD2 (6 bases each). The CDR3 covers 14 residues. V was clipped by 3 bases and J by 7 bases, with 14 bases between them. CDR3 nucleotide sequence: TGTGCCAGCAGTTTCTCGGGGGCCCAGAATACGCAGTATTTT. Residues: CASSFSGAQNTQYF.

The rearrangement uses TRBV20-1 and TRBJ2-1; the D gene is possibly TRBD1 (5 bases). The CDR3 is 12 residues long. The V gene lost 5 bases and the J gene lost 5 bases, with 10 bases spanning the gap. CDR1 and CDR2 (germline): DFQATT, SNEGSKA (reference sequence). The CDR3 protein is CSAVEGDNEQFF. The CDR3 DNA is TGCAGTGCTGTAGAAGGGGACAATGAGCAGTTCTTC.

This sequence joins TRBV30 and TRBJ2-5; TRBD2 agrees at 10 bases. CDR3 length equals 14 residues. The junction had 2 bases not matched to a gene; V was cut back by 2 bases and J by 2 bases. Germline CDR1 GTSNPN, CDR2 SVGIG (reference sequence). The CDR3 coding sequence is TGTGCCTGGAGTCCTAGCGGGGGACAAGAGACCCAGTACTTC. Residues: CAWSPSGGQETQYF.

The chain joins TRBV5-6 to TRBJ2-7; the match to TRBD1 covers 8 bases. The germline gives CDR1 SGHDT, CDR2 YYEEEE. This CDR3 is built from 16 residues. Trimming took 4 bases from V and 4 from J; bases not matched to a gene: 13. In DNA, the CDR3 is TGTGCCAGCAGCCGATTATATTGGACAGGGACGTACGAGCAGTACTTC. The encoded protein is CASSRLYWTGTYEQYF.

V gene TRBV20-1 combines with J gene TRBJ1-4; D unresolved. Germline loops: CDR1 DFQATT, CDR2 SNEGSKA (reference sequence). The ends were cut back, 0 bases at V and 14 bases at J, with 16 bases in the middle. This CDR3 comprises 13 residues. The CDR3: CSARDNLREDLFF. CDR3 in DNA: TGCAGTGCTAGAGATAATTTGCGCGAGGACCTGTTTTTT.

In this sample, this clonotype turned up once. This sequence joins TRBV5-4 and TRBJ1-1; D is perhaps TRBD1 (5 bases). CDR1 SGHNT and CDR2 YYREEE come from the germline V gene (reference sequence). This CDR3 region has 13 residues. Trimming took 1 base from V and 3 from J, leaving 7 bases between them. The CDR3 nucleotides are TGTGCCAGCAGCTTGTTGGGGGACACTGAAGCTTTCTTT. Encoded protein: CASSLLGDTEAFF.

This chain joins TRBV29-1 and TRBJ2-5; 8 nucleotides align to TRBD2. Trimming took 7 bases from V and 1 from J; bases not matched to a gene: 8. The germline V gene encodes CDR1 SQVTM and CDR2 ANQGSEA. This CDR3 spans 14 amino acids. CDR3 in DNA: TGCAGCGCTGTGGGAGCGGGGGCCCAAGAGACCCAGTACTTC. Amino acids: CSAVGAGAQETQYF.

V gene TRBV9 combines with J gene TRBJ2-1; no firm D call. The CDR3 runs to 12 residues. In germline, CDR1 is SGDLS, CDR2 YYNGEE. Trimming took off 1 base at V and 4 bases at J, with 3 bases between the two ends. This chain's CDR3 is CASSVTYNEQFF. The DNA for the CDR3 is TGTGCCAGCAGCGTAACGTACAATGAGCAGTTCTTC.

The V gene is TRBV12-3 or TRBV12-4, the J gene TRBJ2-7; the match to TRBD2 covers 7 bases. The junction had 7 bases not matched to a gene; V was cut back by 4 bases and J by 10 bases. The CDR3 sequence is 12 residues long. CDR3 loop: CASSWGGEEQYF. Here the CDR3 DNA reads TGTGCCAGCAGTTGGGGGGGGGAAGAACAGTACTTC.

The genes are TRBV9 and TRBJ1-2; 7 nucleotides line up with TRBD1. The CDR3 loop spans 13 amino acids. The V gene's germline CDR1 is SGDLS and CDR2 YYNGEE. Germline trimming cut 3 bases from V and 3 bases from J; bases unmatched to any gene: 2. The CDR3 reads CASSGDSYYGYTF. In DNA form, the CDR3 reads TGTGCCAGCAGCGGGGACAGTTACTATGGCTACACCTTC.

The gene calls are TRBV27 and TRBJ1-2; tentatively, D is TRBD1 (6 bases). This CDR3 has 16 residues. Germline V gene sequence: CDR1 MNHEY, CDR2 SMNVEV (reference sequence). V was shortened by 2 bases and J by 4 bases, with 17 bases between the two germline ends. The CDR3 reads CASSLRGTGKTYGYTF. The CDR3 DNA follows: TGTGCCAGCAGTTTAAGGGGAACAGGGAAAACCTATGGCTACACCTTC.

The V gene is TRBV5-1, the J gene TRBJ1-3; the D gene is possibly TRBD1 (5 bases). The CDR3 sequence is 14 residues long. The germline V and J ends were trimmed by 3 bases and 0 bases, with 7 bases remaining between them. Per germline, CDR1 SGHRS and CDR2 YFSETQ. The CDR3 spells CASSWGSSGNTIYF. CDR3 nucleotide sequence: TGCGCCAGCAGCTGGGGGTCCTCTGGAAACACCATATATTTT.

This clonotype was recorded only once. The chain's CDR3 is CASSQGFGGPNTGELFF. DNA of the CDR3: TGCGCCAGCAGCCAAGGTTTTGGGGGCCCGAACACCGGGGAGCTGTTTTTT. The rearrangement links TRBV4-1 to TRBJ2-2; tentatively, D is TRBD1 (6 bases). This CDR3 has 17 residues. The ends were cut back, 1 base at V and 0 bases at J, with 12 bases in the middle. The germline CDR1 and CDR2 sequences are MGHRA and YSYEKL.